Listed here is a single T cell receptor beta chain. The time point here: persistent/refractory GD, antithyroid drugs over 5 years with positive TRAb. PBMC-derived RNA was used for the TCR library. From an endocrinology department in Xi'an, China, came the patients. The data stem from a study of regulatory T cells in long-lasting Graves disease. In building TCR beta libraries, iRepertoire HTBI primers were used together with Arm-PCR of CDR3 regions. TCRdb analysed the multiplex PCR reads with MiXCR anew, one entry per CDR3 protein. The sample yields a few hundred thousand distinct CDR3 sequences, around 20% seen once. This material consisted of peripheral blood mononuclear cells (PBMCs), taken when the disease was refractory, from a patient treated with antithyroid drugs. The source of this sequence is a female donor with Graves disease.

As DNA, the CDR3 is TGTGCCAGCAGCCCTAGCAGTCCCCGTGAGCAGTACTTC. Translating gives CASSPSSPREQYF. The chain carries TRBV27 and TRBJ2-7, with TRBD2 as a possible D gene (5 bases). The ends were cut back, 6 bases at V and 7 bases at J, with 16 bases in the middle. CDR1 is MNHEY and CDR2 is SMNVEV in the germline V gene (reference sequence). This CDR3 is 13 amino acids long.